The 10 T cell receptor beta chains below were found in one sample sequenced in a study of blood T cell repertoires in COVID-19. Method: immunoSEQ multiplex PCR; TCRdb's copy keeps in-frame clones and lacks some. The table shows fewer than 110,000 clones, with about 90% occurring only once. Material for sequencing was peripheral blood. These TCRs come from a man aged 40-55 years with active or convalescent COVID-19.

V is TRBV14 and J is TRBJ2-3, with 7 bases identical to TRBD1. V was clipped by 4 bases and J by 4 bases; unmatched bases: 11. The CDR3 consists of 16 residues. The germline gives CDR1 SGHDN, CDR2 FVKESK. The CDR3 protein is CASSLTGQGDPDTQYF. The CDR3 DNA sequence: TGTGCCAGCAGCCTAACTGGGCAGGGGGATCCAGATACGCAGTATTTT.

This clone was counted only a few times. The DNA for the CDR3 is TGTGCCAGTAGTGCGGCGGTTATAACTAATGAAAAACTGTTTTTT. Translated, it gives CASSAAVITNEKLFF. The chain joins TRBV19 to TRBJ1-4; no definite D call. V dropped 5 bases and J dropped 1 base, with 11 bases sitting between them. The CDR3 length is 15 residues. The germline V gene has CDR1 LNHDA and CDR2 SQIVND (reference sequence). The full variable domain, completed using reference TRBV19 and TRBJ1-4, is DGGITQSPKYLFRKEGQNVTLSCEQNLNHDAMYWYRQDPGQGLRLIYYSQIVNDFQKGDIAEGYSVSREKKESFPLTVTSAQKNPTAFYLCASSAAVITNEKLFFGSGTQLSVL.

The genes are TRBV28 and TRBJ1-4; D may be TRBD1 (5 bases). Germline loops: CDR1 MDHEN, CDR2 SYDVKM. V was clipped by 6 bases and J by 6 bases, with 11 bases between them. This CDR3 comprises 13 residues. Written as DNA, the CDR3 is TGTGCCAGCAGGCCCCAGGGTGATGAAAAACTGTTTTTT. It specifies CASRPQGDEKLFF.

The chain carries TRBV5-6 and TRBJ1-1, with a weak D call TRBD1 (6 bases). V was pared by 2 bases and J by 11 bases, with 10 bases between. This CDR3 region has 11 residues. Germline CDR1 reads SGHDT; CDR2 reads YYEEEE. CDR3 sequence reads: CASSLQGKAFF. CDR3 DNA: TGTGCCAGCAGCTTACAGGGAAAGGCTTTCTTT.

The chain employs TRBV7-9 and TRBJ2-1; the D gene is possibly TRBD1 (5 bases). From germline, CDR1 is SEHNR and CDR2 FQNEAQ (reference sequence). This CDR3 region has 14 residues. Deletions cut 3 bases from V and 11 bases from J, with 17 bases between. CDR3 DNA sequence: TGTGCCAGCAGCTTCCTGGGGCTCCTACGCCAGCAGTTCTTC. This gives the protein CASSFLGLLRQQFF.

The V gene is TRBV7-2, the J gene TRBJ2-1; the D is unclear. Germline V gene data show CDR1 as SGHTA and CDR2 as FQGNSA. V was cut by 4 bases and J by 3 bases, with 13 bases left in between. The CDR3 has 15 amino acids. CDR3 sequence reads: CASSSLSGLYNEQFF. Written as DNA, the CDR3 is TGTGCCAGCAGCTCACTTAGTGGGCTCTACAATGAGCAGTTCTTC.

This chain links TRBV6-2 or TRBV6-3 with TRBJ2-1; tentatively, D is TRBD1 (5 bases). The CDR3 length is 19 residues. The germline CDR1 and CDR2 sequences are MNHEY and SVGEGT. Trimming removed 0 bases from V and 7 bases from J, with 25 bases in between. CDR3 sequence reads: CASSYSRELGGVHKNEQFF. Written as DNA, the CDR3 is TGTGCCAGCAGTTACTCCAGGGAACTGGGTGGGGTCCATAAGAATGAGCAGTTCTTC.

V and J are TRBV7-2 and TRBJ2-7; D call uncertain. The V end was cut by 3 bases, the J end by 2 bases, with 8 bases between. Germline-derived CDR1 and CDR2 are SGHTA and FQGNSA. The CDR3 spans 13 residues. CDR3 protein: CASSFLTAYEQYF. The CDR3 DNA follows: TGTGCCAGCAGCTTCCTAACAGCCTACGAGCAGTACTTC. Using reference TRBV7-2 and TRBJ2-7 for the parts outside the CDR3, the full variable domain is GAGVSQSPSNKVTEKGKDVELRCDPISGHTALYWYRQSLGQGLEFLIYFQGNSAPDKSGLPSDRFSAERTGGSVSTLTIQRTQQEDSAVYLCASSFLTAYEQYFGPGTRLTVT.

The chain combines TRBV19 with TRBJ1-5; D call uncertain. Germline V gene lookup returns CDR1 LNHDA and CDR2 SQIVND (reference sequence). The CDR3 consists of 15 residues. CDR3 sequence (DNA): TGTGCTTCCGCCCCTGAGGGCCGGGTAGAAGGGCCCCAGCATTTT. Encoded protein: CASAPEGRVEGPQHF.

V gene TRBV7-8 combines with J gene TRBJ2-7; no reliable D call. The germline V and J ends were trimmed by 1 base and 2 bases, with 6 bases remaining between them. Germline V gene lookup returns CDR1 SGHVS and CDR2 FQNEAQ. The CDR3 is 13 residues long. The CDR3 reads CASSLEQPYEQYF. The DNA for the CDR3 is TGTGCCAGCAGCTTAGAACAACCCTACGAGCAGTACTTC.